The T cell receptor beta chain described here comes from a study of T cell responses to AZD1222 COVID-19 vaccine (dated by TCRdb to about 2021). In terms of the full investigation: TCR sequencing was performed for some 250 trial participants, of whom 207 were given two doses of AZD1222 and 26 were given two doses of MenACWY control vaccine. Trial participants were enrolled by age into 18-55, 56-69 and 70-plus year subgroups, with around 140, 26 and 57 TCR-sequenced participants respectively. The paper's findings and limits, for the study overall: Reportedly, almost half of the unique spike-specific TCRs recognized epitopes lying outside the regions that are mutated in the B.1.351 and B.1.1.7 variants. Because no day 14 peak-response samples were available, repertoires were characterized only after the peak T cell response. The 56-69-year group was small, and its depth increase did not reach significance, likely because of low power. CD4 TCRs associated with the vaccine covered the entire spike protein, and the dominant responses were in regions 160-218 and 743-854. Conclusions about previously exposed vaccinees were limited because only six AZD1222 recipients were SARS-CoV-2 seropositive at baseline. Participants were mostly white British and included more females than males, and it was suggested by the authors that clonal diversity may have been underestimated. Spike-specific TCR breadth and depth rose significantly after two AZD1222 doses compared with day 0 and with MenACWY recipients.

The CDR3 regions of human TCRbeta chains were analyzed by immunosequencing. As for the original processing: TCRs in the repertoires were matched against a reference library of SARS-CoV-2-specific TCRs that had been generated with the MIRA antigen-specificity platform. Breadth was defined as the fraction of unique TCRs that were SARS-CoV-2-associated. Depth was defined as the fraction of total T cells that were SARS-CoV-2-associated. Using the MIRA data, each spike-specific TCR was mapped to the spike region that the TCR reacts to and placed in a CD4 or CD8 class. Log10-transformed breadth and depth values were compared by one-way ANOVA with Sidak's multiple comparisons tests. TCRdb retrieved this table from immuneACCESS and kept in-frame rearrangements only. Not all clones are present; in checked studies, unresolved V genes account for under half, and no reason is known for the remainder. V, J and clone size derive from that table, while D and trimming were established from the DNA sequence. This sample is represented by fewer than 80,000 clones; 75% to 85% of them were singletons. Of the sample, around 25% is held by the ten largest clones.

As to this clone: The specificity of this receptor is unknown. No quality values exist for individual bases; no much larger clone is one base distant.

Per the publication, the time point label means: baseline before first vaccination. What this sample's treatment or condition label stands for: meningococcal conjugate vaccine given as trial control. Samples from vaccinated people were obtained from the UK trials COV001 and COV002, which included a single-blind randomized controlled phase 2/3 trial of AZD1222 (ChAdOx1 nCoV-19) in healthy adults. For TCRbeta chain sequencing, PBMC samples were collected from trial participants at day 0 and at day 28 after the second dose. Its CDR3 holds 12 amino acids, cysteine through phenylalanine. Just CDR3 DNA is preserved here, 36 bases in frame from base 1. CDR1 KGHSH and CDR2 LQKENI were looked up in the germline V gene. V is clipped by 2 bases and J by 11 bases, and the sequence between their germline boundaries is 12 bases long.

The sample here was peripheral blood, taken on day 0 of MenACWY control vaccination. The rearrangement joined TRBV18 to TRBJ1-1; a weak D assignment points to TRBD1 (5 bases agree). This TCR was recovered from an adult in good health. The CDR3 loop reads CASSPMGREAFF. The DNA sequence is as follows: TGTGCCAGCTCACCAATGGGCAGGGAGGCTTTCTTT.